A single TCR beta chain is shown here with its context. These data originate in a study of T cell responses to AZD1222 COVID-19 vaccine. Produced via immunoSEQ multiplex PCR; TCRdb's table is partial and in-frame only. The sample has over 70,000 clones, around 85% seen once. The CDR3 sequence is 14 residues long. Trimming shortened V by 4 bases and J by 4 bases, and 10 bases separated the two germline ends. Germline CDR1 reads KGHDR; CDR2 reads SFDVKD. The TCR originated in an adult in good health. The source was peripheral blood, collected on day 0 of AZD1222 vaccination. The chain joins TRBV24-1 to TRBJ2-1, with no clear D. This chain's CDR3 is CATSDPGGYNEQFF. CDR3 in DNA: TGTGCCACCAGTGACCCCGGTGGATACAATGAGCAGTTCTTC.